These 6 T cell receptor beta chains were all obtained from the same sample, sequenced in a study of regulatory T cells in long-lasting Graves disease. Investigators prepared the TCR beta libraries by applying iRepertoire HTBI primers and Arm-PCR of CDR3 regions. Each CDR3 protein gets one entry after TCRdb re-called the multiplex PCR reads with MiXCR. The sample gives some 250,000 distinct CDR3 sequences, 15% to 20% of which show up once; approximately 15% is in the top ten. Time point: newly diagnosed GD, antithyroid drugs for less than 3 months. RNA from PBMCs was the source of the TCR library. The data also belong to a second study, concerning T cells in Graves' hyperthyroidism and ophthalmopathy.

This sample comprised peripheral blood mononuclear cells (PBMCs), obtained at new diagnosis, from a patient treated with antithyroid drugs. Receptor source: a woman in her 30s with Graves disease.

This clonotype has ten or more counts. The genes are TRBV11-2 and TRBJ2-7; D is possibly TRBD2 (5 bases). The CDR3 extends over 17 amino acids. With 0 bases removed from V and 1 base from J, the gap between germline ends came to 16 bases. Germline V CDR1 and CDR2: SGHAT, FQNNGV. CDR3 protein: CASSLDDLGSRSYEQYF. The CDR3 region has the DNA TGTGCCAGCAGCTTAGATGATTTGGGGAGTCGATCCTACGAGCAGTACTTC.

This clonotype was counted at least ten times. The chain is built from TRBV9 and TRBJ1-2; D ambiguous. Per germline, CDR1 SGDLS and CDR2 YYNGEE. V lost 4 bases and J 3 bases, leaving 13 bases between the germline ends. The CDR3 totals 14 residues. The CDR3 is CASSPGRGDYGYTF. The CDR3 DNA follows: TGTGCCAGCAGCCCCGGTCGGGGTGACTATGGCTACACCTTC.

Ten or more counts support this clonotype. The chain recombines TRBV20-1 with TRBJ2-3; D may be TRBD1 (6 bases). Trimming took off 5 bases at V and 1 base at J, with 13 bases between the two ends. CDR1 and CDR2 (germline): DFQATT, SNEGSKA (reference sequence). The CDR3 spans 14 residues. Here the CDR3 DNA reads TGCAGTGCTGAAACAGGGTACCGCACAGATACGCAGTATTTT. Its protein is CSAETGYRTDTQYF.

This clonotype was seen at least ten times. V is TRBV7-6 and J is TRBJ2-2; tentative D call: TRBD1 (5 bases). CDR3 size: 14 residues. Germline assignment: CDR1 SGHVS and CDR2 FNYEAQ. The V end was cut by 5 bases, the J end by 3 bases, with 10 bases between. This chain's CDR3 is CASSPDTYTGELFF. The CDR3 DNA reads TGTGCCAGCAGCCCGGACACTTACACCGGGGAGCTGTTTTTT.

This clonotype was counted at least ten times. CDR3 DNA sequence: TGTGCCAGCAGCCAAGAAACAGGCAGGCACTATGGCTACACCTTC. Translated: CASSQETGRHYGYTF. The genes are TRBV4-2 and TRBJ1-2, with D perhaps TRBD1 (5 bases). V lost 0 bases and J 3 bases, leaving 11 bases between the germline ends. CDR1 is LGHNA and CDR2 is YNFKEQ in the germline V gene. The CDR3 spans 15 residues.

This clonotype was detected ten times or more. The J gene is TRBJ2-5, the V gene TRBV3-1; perhaps TRBD2 as D (7 bases). This CDR3 spans 15 amino acids. V lost 0 bases, J lost 7 bases, and 15 bases lay in between. Germline-derived CDR1 and CDR2 are LGHDT and YNNKEL (reference sequence). The CDR3 loop reads CASSQEHGGLGTQYF. In DNA, the CDR3 is TGTGCCAGCAGCCAAGAGCACGGGGGGCTGGGGACCCAGTACTTC.